This TCR beta chain was identified during a study of memory CD4+ T cells and cytomegalovirus serostatus (dated by TCRdb to 2018 to 2020). At the level of the whole study: The cohort comprised some 35 healthy Belgian adults, 9 CMV seropositive and roughly 24 CMV seronegative. To replicate a published TCR-based CMV serostatus classifier, the study sequenced CD4+ memory TCRbeta repertoires from a Belgian cohort whose cytomegalovirus serostatus was known. General conclusions and limits of the study: A median bootstrapped AUC of almost 0.96 with a 95% CI of 0.76-1.00 was achieved on the Belgian cohort by the original-framework classifier. The results were interpreted as suggesting that the CMV-associated TCR signature is largely present in the CD4+ memory repertoire. Only CD4+CD45RO+ memory cells were sequenced, in contrast to the original study, which included naive and memory CD4+ and CD8+ populations. For predicting CMV serostatus, the median bootstrapped AUC was roughly 0.95 using the original framework and almost 0.93 using a US-trained random forest. Of about 180 previously reported CMV-associated TCRbeta sequences, some 67 appeared in the CD4+ memory repertoires, each in one to five individuals.

Genomic DNA was extracted from sorted cells with the Quick-DNA Microprep Kit. Amplification of TCRbeta DNA was done with the immunoSEQ hsTCRbeta kit, following the protocol from the manufacturer. An Illumina MiSeq instrument was used to sequence the TCRbeta libraries. Under the source paper's analysis protocol: Once out-of-frame sequences had been removed, fewer than 2.5 million distinct TCRbeta sequences were left, which works out to an average of around 70,000 per individual. Each individual was scored using the number of 150 to 200 previously reported CMV-associated TCRbeta sequences that the individual carried and the total number of productive distinct TCRbeta sequences. A beta-binomial model was reimplemented in Python, and scikit-learn random forests with default parameters were trained on US cohort data. Classifier performance on the Belgian cohort was summarized as median AUC with percentile confidence intervals over 10,000 bootstrap iterations. Here the immuneACCESS table is served through TCRdb, limited to in-frame sequences with V and J called. Missing clones are a known gap in these copies; in checked studies unresolved V genes cover under half, and the rest lacks a known reason. V and J calls and clone size are as listed in that table; D and trimming were resolved from the DNA. The sample yields tens of thousands of clones; less than 80% were counted once. Clones ranked in the top ten supply around 1% of the sample.

This clone was observed a few times. Its target antigen remains unknown. No base-level quality is on record; no much larger clone is a single base apart. Single viable CD3+CD4+CD8-CD45RO+ cells were sorted as memory CD4+ T cells on a FACSAria II. CMV serostatus was determined with a Roche Elecsys assay detecting serum IgG against CMV pp150, pp28, p38 and p52. After the samples were thawed, total CD4+ T cells were enriched through positive selection using CD4 magnetic microbeads. The samples came from a different study that was designed specifically to examine the CD4+ T cell memory repertoire. Peripheral blood mononuclear cells were isolated and cryopreserved according to standard operating procedures, and serum was stored at -80 degrees C. The staining used CD3-PerCP (BW264/56), CD4-APC (RPA-T4), CD45RO-PE (UCHT1) and CD8-Pacific Orange (3B5) antibodies, and Sytox blue was used to exclude non-viable cells.

Source material: memory CD4+ T cells from blood. This receptor was obtained from an adult in good health and CMV-seronegative.

The CDR3 region has the sequence CASSLLGTYNEQFF. The DNA sequence is TGTGCCAGCAGCTTGCTTGGAACATACAATGAGCAGTTCTTC. The sequence joins TRBV11-2 to TRBJ2-1; the D gene is unclear. Trimming costs V 3 bases and J 4 bases, and their ends lie 10 bases apart. The germline V gene specifies SGHAT as CDR1 and FQNNGV as CDR2. The CDR3 contains 14 residues, cysteine and phenylalanine counted. The DNA shown is the 42-base CDR3, in frame from base 1.